The 5 T cell receptor beta chains below all came from one sample that was sequenced in a study of glioma-infiltrating T cells. The iRepertoire nested amplicon-rescue multiplex PCR amplified TCR alpha and beta CDR3s from RNA. TCRdb processed the multiplex PCR reads anew with MiXCR; each CDR3 protein has one entry. Of around 100,000 distinct CDR3 sequences in the sample, around 28% were seen once. Sequencing was done on a sample of glioma tissue, nonneoplastic brain tissue, or PBMCs (not recorded which). These receptors were collected from a human donor with low-grade glioma or glioblastoma, undergoing nonglioma brain surgery, or in good health (not recorded which).

A word on this clonotype: Just one base apart from a much larger clone, this may be a read error. V is TRBV15 and J is TRBJ2-7; no clear D gene. Germline-derived CDR1 and CDR2 are LNHNV and YYDKDF (reference sequence). The CDR3 totals 14 residues. Written as DNA, the CDR3 is TGTGCCATCAGCAGAGATCTACAGACGTACGAGCAGTGCTTC. This sequence encodes CAISRDLQTYEQCF.

To note about this clonotype: A much bigger clone sits one base away, suggesting this may be a read error. The chain carries TRBV7-2 and TRBJ1-5, with D unresolved. CDR3 size: 13 residues. Germline V gives CDR1 SGHTA, CDR2 FQGNSA. The germline V and J ends were trimmed by 4 bases and 10 bases, with 14 bases remaining between them. CDR3 nucleotide sequence: TGTGCCAGCAGCTCCCGGTACTTTTTCCCCCAGCATTTT. Its translation: CASSSRYFFPQHF. Filled out from reference TRBV7-2 and TRBJ1-5, the complete variable domain reads GAGVSQSPSNKVTEKGKDVELRCDPISGHTALYWYRQSLGQGLEFLIYFQGNSAPDKSGLPSDRFSAERTGGSVSTLTIQRTQQEDSAVYLCASSSRYFFPQHFGDGTRLSIL.

The chain joins TRBV2 to TRBJ1-6, with D unresolved. Germline V CDR1 and CDR2: SNHLY, FYNNEI. V was cut by 7 bases and J by 8 bases, with 12 bases left in between. The length of the CDR3 is 13 residues. The CDR3 loop reads CASTRFNYSPLHF. CDR3 DNA: TGTGCCAGCACTCGGTTTAACTATTCACCCCTCCACTTT. The full variable domain, completed using reference TRBV2 and TRBJ1-6, is EPEVTQTPSHQVTQMGQEVILRCVPISNHLYFYWYRQILGQKVEFLVSFYNNEISEKSEIFDDQFSVERPDGSNFTLKIRSTKLEDSAMYFCASTRFNYSPLHFGNGTRLTVT.

Comments on this clonotype: A read error may account for a junction end that differs from germline. The chain joins TRBV20-1 to TRBJ1-2, with a possible D match to TRBD1 (5 bases). The CDR3 is 15 amino acids. Germline assignment: CDR1 DFQATT and CDR2 SNEGSKA (reference sequence). The CDR3 region is CSARRRGTENYGYIF. Written as DNA, the CDR3 is TGCAGTGCTAGACGGCGGGGGACGGAGAACTATGGCTACATCTTC.

This clonotype was counted ten times or more. V usage is TRBV3-1 and J usage is TRBJ1-1, with 9 nucleotides matching TRBD1. Per germline, CDR1 LGHDT and CDR2 YNNKEL (reference sequence). CDR3 size: 15 residues. The J segment lost 0 bases and the V segment lost 4 bases, leaving 3 bases of the junction unmatched. The CDR3 loop is CASSLYRGLNTEAFF. In nucleotides, the CDR3 is TGTGCCAGCAGCCTTTACAGGGGGCTGAACACTGAAGCTTTCTTT.